The 20 T cell receptor beta chains in this list originate from one sample, sequenced in a study of blood T cell repertoires in COVID-19. Here immunoSEQ multiplex PCR was the method, and the copy in TCRdb shows in-frame clones only, minus some. This sample yields about 58,000 clones, of which around nine tenths are seen a single time; approximately 8.4% belongs to the top ten. Sequencing was done on a sample of peripheral blood. These receptors all stem from a woman aged 70-85 years with active COVID-19.

The V call is TRBV7-3, the J call TRBJ1-6; a possible D gene is TRBD1 (5 bases). The V end was cut by 3 bases, the J end by 6 bases, with 12 bases between. Germline-derived CDR1 and CDR2 are SGHTA and FQGTGA. CDR3 size: 15 residues. In nucleotides, the CDR3 is TGTGCCAGCAGCTTCCGGGGGAGGGGTAATTCACCCCTCCACTTT. It specifies CASSFRGRGNSPLHF.

The rearrangement uses TRBV6-5 and TRBJ2-1; D may be TRBD1 (5 bases). The V end was cut by 4 bases, the J end by 0 bases, with 13 bases between. CDR3 length: 16 amino acids. Germline V gene sequence: CDR1 MNHEY, CDR2 SVGAGI. The CDR3 region is CASSWGDAVSYNEQFF. The CDR3 nucleotides read TGTGCCAGCAGTTGGGGCGATGCAGTCTCCTACAATGAGCAGTTCTTC.

The J gene is TRBJ1-4, the V gene TRBV10-2; D is uncertain. The CDR3 runs 12 residues. Looked up from germline, CDR1 is WSHSY and CDR2 is SAAADI. V shed 2 bases and J shed 9 bases, with 7 bases lying between them. CDR3: CASSETGKKLFF. CDR3 nucleotide sequence: TGCGCCAGCAGTGAGACTGGTAAAAAACTGTTTTTT.

This chain joins TRBV5-4 and TRBJ2-5; a weak D match, TRBD1 (6 bases). The CDR3 runs to 17 residues. Germline CDR1 is SGHNT and CDR2 is YYREEE (reference sequence). V dropped 0 bases and J dropped 3 bases, with 18 bases sitting between them. Written as DNA, the CDR3 is TGTGCCAGCAGCTTGGCTGGTACTCGAGGGGGTGAAGAGACCCAGTACTTC. Its translation: CASSLAGTRGGEETQYF. The full variable domain, with the rest looked up from reference TRBV5-4 and TRBJ2-5, is ETGVTQSPTHLIKTRGQQVTLRCSSQSGHNTVSWYQQALGQGPQFIFQYYREEENGRGNFPPRFSGLQFPNYSSELNVNALELDDSALYLCASSLAGTRGGEETQYFGPGTRLLVL.

J is TRBJ2-1 and V is TRBV18, with 8 bases matching TRBD2. The CDR3 totals 15 residues. Germline CDR1 is KGHSH and CDR2 is LQKENI. V lost 3 bases to trimming and J lost 7 bases; unmatched junction nucleotides: 8. CDR3 amino acids: CASSPSREGRNEQFF. The CDR3, as DNA: TGTGCCAGCTCACCTTCTCGGGAGGGTAGGAATGAGCAGTTCTTC.

The chain has TRBV7-3 and TRBJ2-7; 11 bases match TRBD1. Per the germline V gene, CDR1 is SGHTA and CDR2 is FQGTGA. The CDR3 loop spans 15 amino acids. V dropped 5 bases and J dropped 8; count of bases not matched to a gene: 11. The CDR3 region has the DNA TGTGCCAGCAGCCACGGACAGGGGGCCCGTCGGCAGCAGTACTTC. It yields the protein CASSHGQGARRQQYF.

The count of this clone is one. The rearrangement links TRBV5-1 to TRBJ1-5; TRBD1 aligns across 9 bases. CDR1 SGHRS and CDR2 YFSETQ come from the germline V gene. V dropped 0 bases and J dropped 7; count of bases not matched to a gene: 5. This CDR3 comprises 15 residues. In DNA form, the CDR3 reads TGCGCCAGCAGCTTGGACAGGGGGCGAGGACAGCCCCAGCATTTT. Translated, it gives CASSLDRGRGQPQHF.

This chain joins TRBV5-1 and TRBJ1-2, with D tentatively TRBD1 (5 bases). Germline loops: CDR1 SGHRS, CDR2 YFSETQ. This CDR3 has 14 amino acids. V gave up 4 bases and J gave up 7 bases, with 17 bases separating them. CDR3 protein: CASSPGVQGGGYTF. As DNA, the CDR3 is TGCGCCAGCAGCCCGGGGGTGCAGGGCGGTGGCTACACCTTC.

V usage is TRBV5-1 and J usage is TRBJ2-5, with a weak D call TRBD2 (6 bases). CDR1 and CDR2 (germline): SGHRS, YFSETQ. The CDR3 runs to 15 residues. V lost 4 bases to trimming and J lost 2 bases, with 15 bases between them. CDR3 amino acids: CASSPSGLMQETQYF. In nucleotides, the CDR3 is TGCGCCAGCAGCCCCAGTGGACTAATGCAAGAGACCCAGTACTTC.

This sequence joins TRBV30 and TRBJ1-6, with unresolved D. Germline V gives CDR1 GTSNPN, CDR2 SVGIG (reference sequence). Between the trimmed V and J ends, which lost 7 bases and 6 bases, there was a span of 22 bases. The CDR3 sequence is 16 residues long. The CDR3 DNA follows: TGTGCCTCCAATATGGGTAGGGTTCGGGGTAATTCACCCCTCCACTTT. This codes for CASNMGRVRGNSPLHF.

The J gene is TRBJ1-2, the V gene TRBV5-6; 8 bases agree with TRBD1. V lost 1 base to trimming and J lost 4 bases; unmatched junction nucleotides: 3. Germline-derived CDR1 and CDR2 are SGHDT and YYEEEE. The CDR3 loop spans 14 amino acids. This CDR3 reads CASSLSQGGYGYTF. CDR3 nucleotides: TGTGCCAGCAGCTTGTCACAGGGGGGCTATGGCTACACCTTC.

The chain has TRBV28 and TRBJ1-2; 8 bases match TRBD1. V shed 2 bases and J 5 bases; nucleotides not matched to a gene: 13. CDR1 is MDHEN, CDR2 SYDVKM, per germline. This CDR3 is 17 amino acids long. The CDR3 is CASSLVSVIGQGYGYTF. The CDR3 DNA reads as TGTGCCAGCAGTTTAGTGTCGGTGATTGGACAGGGTTATGGCTACACCTTC.

This clone was observed a single time. This chain uses TRBV15 with TRBJ2-1; possibly TRBD1 for D (6 bases). This CDR3 contains 16 residues. The germline V gene encodes CDR1 LNHNV and CDR2 YYDKDF (reference sequence). The ends were cut back, 0 bases at V and 8 bases at J, with 17 bases in the middle. The CDR3: CATSRDPGTQADEQFF. The CDR3 DNA sequence: TGTGCCACCAGCAGAGATCCAGGGACACAGGCCGATGAGCAGTTCTTC.

V gene TRBV29-1 combines with J gene TRBJ2-7, with 7 bases fitting TRBD1. Germline-derived CDR1 and CDR2 are SQVTM and ANQGSEA. The CDR3 totals 12 residues. Germline trimming cut 4 bases from V and 4 bases from J; bases unmatched to any gene: 4. CDR3 DNA sequence: TGCAGCGTTGGAGGCAGGGGGTACGAGCAGTACTTC. This encodes CSVGGRGYEQYF.

The chain carries TRBV11-2 and TRBJ2-7, with 11 nucleotides matching TRBD2. Looked up from germline, CDR1 is SGHAT and CDR2 is FQNNGV. Trimming removed 7 bases from V and 7 bases from J; junction bases left unmatched: 12. The CDR3 covers 15 residues. DNA for the CDR3: TGTGCCAGCACCCCGACTAGCGGGGTCCAGGGGGAGCAGTACTTC. Residues: CASTPTSGVQGEQYF.

The V and J genes are TRBV30 and TRBJ2-2, with 8 bases fitting TRBD1. V shed 2 bases and J 0 bases; nucleotides not matched to a gene: 2. The CDR3 spans 15 residues. Germline CDR1 GTSNPN, CDR2 SVGIG (reference sequence). CDR3 coding DNA: TGTGCCTGGAGTCACAGGGGGGCGAACACCGGGGAGCTGTTTTTT. Protein sequence: CAWSHRGANTGELFF.

This clone was counted a few times. The genes are TRBV7-9 and TRBJ2-1, with TRBD1 matching 10 bases. The CDR3 spans 15 residues. In germline, CDR1 is SEHNR, CDR2 FQNEAQ (reference sequence). V gave up 5 bases and J gave up 8 bases; unmatched junction bases: 9. The CDR3 loop is CASSMWGQGNDEQFF. CDR3 nucleotides: TGTGCCAGCAGCATGTGGGGACAGGGGAATGATGAGCAGTTCTTC.

This sequence joins TRBV27 and TRBJ1-3; D not certain. The CDR3 spans 15 residues. V was clipped by 5 bases and J by 8 bases, with 19 bases between them. Germline V gives CDR1 MNHEY, CDR2 SMNVEV (reference sequence). The CDR3 nucleotides are TGTGCCAGCAGTACCACGGGCCCGGGGTGGCACACCATATATTTT. Residues: CASSTTGPGWHTIYF.

This clone was seen only once. The J gene is TRBJ2-1, the V gene TRBV7-6; 9 positions agree with TRBD2. V shed 4 bases, J shed 6 bases, and the junction held 10 bases outside the gene matches. The germline V gene has CDR1 SGHVS and CDR2 FNYEAQ. The CDR3 totals 16 residues. The chain's CDR3 is CASSSQLTSGRNEQFF. CDR3 nucleotide sequence: TGTGCCAGCAGCTCTCAGCTAACTAGCGGGCGCAATGAGCAGTTCTTC. The complete variable domain, with remaining parts taken from reference TRBV7-6 and TRBJ2-1, reads GAGVSQSPRYKVTKRGQDVALRCDPISGHVSLYWYRQALGQGPEFLTYFNYEAQQDKSGLPNDRFSAERPEGSISTLTIQRTEQRDSAMYRCASSSQLTSGRNEQFFGPGTRLTVL.

As concerns this clone: Different DNA sequences within this sample yield the same CDR3. The chain employs TRBV18 and TRBJ2-5, with 9 positions matching TRBD1. The V gene's germline CDR1 is KGHSH and CDR2 LQKENI. The CDR3 is 15 residues long. Trimming took 2 bases from V and 2 from J; bases not matched to a gene: 3. The CDR3 DNA reads TGTGCCAGCTCACCAAGGACAGGGGTACAAGAGACCCAGTACTTC. Its protein is CASSPRTGVQETQYF.